Listed here are 12 T cell receptor beta chains from one sample, sequenced in a study of OX40 agonist ivuxolimab in advanced cancers. Sequenced by immunoSEQ multiplex PCR; TCRdb stores in-frame clones only, minus some. The sample comprises around 75,000 clones, roughly 88% of which are singletons, and 2% to 2.5% rests with the top ten. The sequenced sample was CD4+ or CD8+ T cells sorted from blood, obtained in a trial of the OX40 agonist ivuxolimab. Source of these receptors: an adult with an advanced solid tumor such as melanoma, head and neck, liver or kidney cancer.

V is TRBV4-2 and J is TRBJ2-3; 9 positions match TRBD2. CDR1 LGHNA and CDR2 YNFKEQ come from the germline V gene. The CDR3 has 18 residues. The V and J ends lost 1 base and 5 bases, in that order; junction bases with no gene match: 13. CDR3 protein: CASSQAEQAGGIGDTQYF. The CDR3 DNA reads TGTGCCAGCAGCCAAGCTGAGCAGGCGGGAGGGATCGGAGATACGCAGTATTTT.

The CDR3 DNA sequence: TGCGCCAGCAGCCAAGATGTTGGGTATGGATGGAATGAGCAGTTCTTC. This translates into CASSQDVGYGWNEQFF. The chain joins TRBV4-3 to TRBJ2-1; D is unresolved. V dropped 0 bases and J dropped 7 bases, with 16 bases sitting between them. Germline V CDR1 and CDR2: LGHNA, YSLEER. CDR3 length: 16 amino acids.

This clone was counted a single time. The chain couples TRBV2 to TRBJ2-5; 10 nucleotides match TRBD2. After removal of 4 bases from V and 3 bases from J, the junction contained 2 bases not matched to a gene. The CDR3 has 14 residues. Germline V CDR1 and CDR2: SNHLY, FYNNEI. The CDR3 sequence is CASSGTSGKETQYF. The DNA of the CDR3 is TGTGCCAGCAGTGGGACTAGCGGAAAAGAGACCCAGTACTTC.

This clone was counted once. The chain employs TRBV7-2 and TRBJ2-7; D is possibly TRBD1 (6 bases). Germline-derived CDR1 and CDR2 are SGHTA and FQGNSA. CDR3 length: 14 residues. The V and J ends lost 4 bases and 5 bases respectively, with 15 bases between them. This CDR3 is CASSWTALRNEQYF. For the CDR3, the DNA is TGTGCCAGCAGCTGGACAGCCCTAAGGAACGAGCAGTACTTC.

This chain uses TRBV5-1 with TRBJ2-3, with TRBD2 matching 11 bases. J lost 0 bases, V lost 0 bases, and 3 bases had no gene match. This CDR3 has 17 residues. Germline CDR1 SGHRS, CDR2 YFSETQ. The CDR3 DNA follows: TGCGCCAGCAGCTTGGTCGGGACTAGCGGAAGCACAGATACGCAGTATTTT. Amino acid sequence: CASSLVGTSGSTDTQYF. The variable domain in full, completed from reference TRBV5-1 and TRBJ2-3, reads KAGVTQTPRYLIKTRGQQVTLSCSPISGHRSVSWYQQTPGQGLQFLFEYFSETQRNKGNFPGRFSGRQFSNSRSEMNVSTLELGDSALYLCASSLVGTSGSTDTQYFGPGTRLTVL.

The rearrangement uses TRBV9 and TRBJ2-7; 8 bases align to TRBD2. After removal of 4 bases from V and 3 bases from J, the junction contained 9 bases not matched to a gene. Looked up from germline, CDR1 is SGDLS and CDR2 is YYNGEE. This CDR3 has 15 amino acids. CDR3 nucleotides: TGTGCCAGCAGCCTCTCACCGGGAGGGATCTACGAGCAGTACTTC. It translates to CASSLSPGGIYEQYF.

J is TRBJ2-7 and V is TRBV30; weak D call: TRBD2 (7 bases). The V and J ends lost 3 bases and 4 bases respectively, with 16 bases between them. The CDR3 spans 14 residues. CDR1 and CDR2 from the germline V gene are GTSNPN and SVGIG (reference sequence). DNA for the CDR3: TGTGCCTGGAGAGACGAGGGGGGGACATACGAGCAGTACTTC. Encoded protein: CAWRDEGGTYEQYF.

This clone came up once. The chain is built from TRBV5-4 and TRBJ2-5; 10 nucleotides align to TRBD2. The V gene's germline CDR1 is SGHNT and CDR2 YYREEE (reference sequence). The CDR3 totals 15 residues. J was trimmed by 4 bases and V by 3 bases; bases with no gene match: 6. The CDR3 loop reads CASSSPRLAGETQYF. CDR3 bases: TGTGCCAGCAGCTCTCCCCGACTAGCGGGAGAGACCCAGTACTTC.

This chain connects TRBV6-1 to TRBJ1-3, with D unclear. The CDR3 contains 13 residues. V was trimmed by 4 bases and J by 4 bases, leaving 8 bases between them. CDR1 and CDR2 from the germline V gene are MNHNS and SASEGT. Written as DNA, the CDR3 is TGTGCCAGCAGTGGAGGGCTCGGAAACACCATATATTTT. Translation gives CASSGGLGNTIYF.

The chain has TRBV7-2 and TRBJ1-2; maybe TRBD1 (5 bases). Germline-derived CDR1 and CDR2 are SGHTA and FQGNSA. V lost 2 bases to trimming and J lost 0 bases, with 10 bases between them. The CDR3 spans 15 residues. CDR3 protein: CASSLSQGPNYGYTF. CDR3 sequence (DNA): TGTGCCAGCAGCTTATCTCAGGGACCTAACTATGGCTACACCTTC.

V usage is TRBV4-2 and J usage is TRBJ2-1; 8 bases are shared with TRBD2. CDR3 length: 14 residues. In germline, CDR1 is LGHNA, CDR2 YNFKEQ. V dropped 8 bases and J dropped 4; count of bases not matched to a gene: 7. The CDR3 sequence is CASGAGGVYNEQFF. The CDR3 nucleotides read TGTGCCAGCGGGGCGGGGGGTGTATACAATGAGCAGTTCTTC.

This chain links TRBV28 with TRBJ2-2; 7 positions match TRBD1. The CDR3 runs to 15 residues. Per germline, CDR1 MDHEN and CDR2 SYDVKM. V shed 7 bases and J 7 bases; nucleotides not matched to a gene: 12. The CDR3 sequence is CASISGRGYSGELFF. The CDR3 DNA reads TGTGCCAGCATCTCCGGCAGGGGGTATAGCGGGGAGCTGTTTTTT. Full variable domain (remainder filled in from reference TRBV28 and TRBJ2-2): DVKVTQSSRYLVKRTGEKVFLECVQDMDHENMFWYRQDPGLGLRLIYFSYDVKMKEKGDIPEGYSVSREKKERFSLILESASTNQTSMYLCASISGRGYSGELFFGEGSRLTVL.